The 29 T cell receptor beta chains below were found in one sample sequenced in a study of blood T cell repertoires in COVID-19. The table came from immunoSEQ multiplex PCR; TCRdb's copy has only in-frame clones and leaves some out. The sample carries 250,000 to 350,000 clones, about nine tenths recorded once. The sequencing input was peripheral blood. These receptors all come from a woman in her thirties or forties who had recovered from COVID-19.

The chain employs TRBV7-2 and TRBJ1-3; D is unclear. V was clipped by 2 bases and J by 0 bases, with 8 bases between them. The CDR3 totals 15 residues. Per germline, CDR1 SGHTA and CDR2 FQGNSA. The CDR3 protein is CASSLTPSSGNTIYF. The CDR3 bases are TGTGCCAGCAGCTTAACTCCGAGCTCTGGAAACACCATATATTTT.

CDR3 nucleotide sequence: TGTGCCAGCAGCTTGGATCGGGTGGGTACCTACGAGCAGTACTTC. It yields the protein CASSLDRVGTYEQYF. V is TRBV5-4 and J is TRBJ2-7; no reliable D call. The germline CDR1 and CDR2 sequences are SGHNT and YYREEE (reference sequence). CDR3 length: 15 amino acids. Trimming took 0 bases from V and 2 from J, leaving 12 bases between them.

The chain joins TRBV19 to TRBJ1-1; no clear D. The CDR3 length is 14 residues. Germline loops: CDR1 LNHDA, CDR2 SQIVND (reference sequence). V dropped 3 bases and J dropped 4 bases, with 12 bases sitting between them. This CDR3 is CASSILDWATEAFF. The CDR3 DNA sequence: TGTGCCAGTAGTATCCTGGACTGGGCCACTGAAGCTTTCTTT.

This chain connects TRBV29-1 to TRBJ2-1, with 12 bases lining up with TRBD2. Losses at the gene ends were 4 bases for V and 5 bases for J; bases not matched to a gene: 6. The CDR3 spans 15 residues. The germline gives CDR1 SQVTM, CDR2 ANQGSEA. Here the CDR3 DNA reads TGCAGCGTTGCTATGCGACTAGCGGGGGACAATGAGCAGTTCTTC. The encoded protein is CSVAMRLAGDNEQFF.

The chain couples TRBV3-1 (or the pseudogene TRBV3-2) to TRBJ2-3, with D possibly matching TRBD1 (6 bases). Germline V gives CDR1 LGHDT, CDR2 YNNKEL (reference sequence). The CDR3 length is 14 residues. Trimming pared 5 bases from V and 3 bases from J, leaving 12 bases between. In nucleotides, the CDR3 is TGTGCCAGCAGCGTCAGGGGCTCGACAGATACGCAGTATTTT. Encoded protein: CASSVRGSTDTQYF.

V gene TRBV6-5 combines with J gene TRBJ2-2, with a possible D match to TRBD1 (8 bases). Between the trimmed V and J ends, which lost 11 bases and 0 bases, there was a span of 16 bases. CDR3 size: 15 residues. Germline V CDR1 and CDR2: MNHEY, SVGAGI. The CDR3 sequence is CAGSQGGTNTGELFF. As DNA, the CDR3 is TGTGCCGGTTCACAGGGGGGGACGAACACCGGGGAGCTGTTTTTT.

This clone occurred once. The rearrangement joins TRBV5-1 to TRBJ1-2, with TRBD1 matching 7 bases. V lost 2 bases, J lost 4 bases, and 14 bases stayed unmatched. Germline V CDR1 and CDR2: SGHRS, YFSETQ. This CDR3 is 17 amino acids long. CDR3 nucleotides: TGCGCCAGCAGCTTAAACCCGTCCCTCCGGGACAGCTATGGCTACACCTTC. Its protein is CASSLNPSLRDSYGYTF.

This chain connects TRBV18 to TRBJ2-7; 7 bases are shared with TRBD1. J was trimmed by 2 bases and V by 3 bases; bases with no gene match: 1. The CDR3 is made up of 13 amino acids. The germline gives CDR1 KGHSH, CDR2 LQKENI. The CDR3 DNA is TGTGCCAGCTCACCGGGACAGACCTACGAGCAGTACTTC. Amino acids: CASSPGQTYEQYF. Full variable domain (remainder filled in from reference TRBV18 and TRBJ2-7): NAGVMQNPRHLVRRRGQEARLRCSPMKGHSHVYWYRQLPEEGLKFMVYLQKENIIDESGMPKERFSAEFPKEGPSILRIQQVVRGDSAAYFCASSPGQTYEQYFGPGTRLTVT.

This chain connects TRBV7-8 to TRBJ2-7; 13 positions agree with TRBD2. Per germline, CDR1 SGHVS and CDR2 FQNEAQ. V was pared by 1 base and J by 1 base, with 13 bases of the junction left unmatched. The CDR3 is 20 residues long. CDR3 sequence: CASSLGTSGSGLSRSYEQYF. As DNA, the CDR3 is TGTGCCAGCAGCTTAGGGACTAGCGGGAGTGGGCTGAGTCGATCCTACGAGCAGTACTTC.

This sequence joins TRBV4-1 and TRBJ2-7; tentatively, D is TRBD2 (6 bases). CDR1 is MGHRA, CDR2 YSYEKL, per germline. The CDR3 runs to 16 residues. The germline V and J ends were trimmed by 1 base and 0 bases, with 13 bases remaining between them. The chain's CDR3 is CASSQVGAGSSYEQYF. In nucleotides, the CDR3 is TGCGCCAGCAGCCAAGTCGGCGCCGGGAGCTCCTACGAGCAGTACTTC.

This clone appeared once. The rearrangement uses TRBV3-1 (or the pseudogene TRBV3-2) and TRBJ2-3, with 11 bases identical to TRBD2. This CDR3 is 17 amino acids long. The trim removed 3 bases at V and 4 bases at J, leaving 9 bases unmatched. Germline-derived CDR1 and CDR2 are LGHDT and YNNKEL (reference sequence). DNA of the CDR3: TGTGCCAGCAGCCATCTTTATTTAGCGGGAGGGCCAGATACGCAGTATTTT. Translating it yields CASSHLYLAGGPDTQYF.

The rearrangement uses TRBV27 and TRBJ1-6, with a weak D call TRBD1 (6 bases). The CDR3 is 14 amino acids. The ends were cut back, 6 bases at V and 1 base at J, with 7 bases in the middle. The germline gives CDR1 MNHEY, CDR2 SMNVEV (reference sequence). This CDR3 reads CASRQGSYNSPLHF. The CDR3 DNA reads TGTGCCAGCAGACAGGGATCCTATAATTCACCCCTCCACTTT.

The CDR3 DNA follows: TGTGCCAGCAGCTTAGGACGGACTAGCGGGTTAGGGCCCTACAATGAGCAGTTCTTC. Protein product: CASSLGRTSGLGPYNEQFF. The chain employs TRBV11-2 and TRBJ2-1, with TRBD2 matching 11 bases. CDR3 length: 19 residues. The germline CDR1 and CDR2 sequences are SGHAT and FQNNGV. V lost 1 base and J lost 2; bases outside the gene matches: 10.

J is TRBJ1-1 and V is TRBV21-1; TRBD1, the table's D call, lacks a check against the DNA. TRBV21-1 represents a pseudogene. The CDR3 is made up of 16 amino acids. This chain's CDR3 is CASSKGQTGLNTEAFF. CDR3 nucleotide sequence: TGTGCCAGCAGCAAGGGGCAAACAGGCCTGAACACTGAAGCTTTCTTT.

The chain links TRBV30 to TRBJ1-5, with D uncertain. This CDR3 contains 12 residues. Trimming pared 5 bases from V and 5 bases from J, leaving 10 bases between. Germline V gene sequence: CDR1 GTSNPN, CDR2 SVGIG (reference sequence). The CDR3 loop reads CAWGFRDQPQHF. The CDR3 nucleotides are TGTGCCTGGGGCTTCCGAGATCAGCCCCAGCATTTT.

The CDR3 DNA sequence: TGTGCCAGCAGCGCCGCGGACAGCGTCTATGGCTACACCTTC. Protein product: CASSAADSVYGYTF. This chain connects TRBV11-1 to TRBJ1-2; possibly TRBD1 for D (6 bases). V was clipped by 5 bases and J by 4 bases, with 14 bases between them. The CDR3 sequence is 14 residues long. Germline V lookup: CDR1 SGHAT, CDR2 FQDESV (reference sequence).

This clone was recorded once. V usage is TRBV14 and J usage is TRBJ2-5; 9 nucleotides line up with TRBD2. The junction had 9 bases not matched to a gene; V was cut back by 3 bases and J by 4 bases. CDR1 SGHDN and CDR2 FVKESK come from the germline V gene. This CDR3 has 16 amino acids. The CDR3 bases are TGTGCCAGCAGCCACAGAGGCCTAGCGGGAAGAGAGACCCAGTACTTC. Translating it yields CASSHRGLAGRETQYF.

This chain joins TRBV29-1 and TRBJ2-7; weak D call: TRBD1 (6 bases). V lost 7 bases and J lost 2, with 12 bases in between. This CDR3 has 12 amino acids. CDR1 and CDR2 (germline): SQVTM, ANQGSEA. CDR3 DNA: TGCAGCGCCCGGGACACCACCTACGAGCAGTACTTC. Translated, it gives CSARDTTYEQYF.

CDR3 amino acids: CASSSVRSYGYTF. In DNA, the CDR3 is TGTGCCAGCAGTTCTGTCCGTTCCTATGGCTACACCTTC. The chain links TRBV6-2 or TRBV6-3 to TRBJ1-2; D gene uncertain. The CDR3 loop spans 13 amino acids. V lost 4 bases to trimming and J lost 4 bases, with 10 bases between them. Looked up from germline, CDR1 is MNHEY and CDR2 is SVGEGT.

The chain uses TRBV24-1 and TRBJ2-1; 9 bases fit TRBD2. Germline V gene data show CDR1 as KGHDR and CDR2 as SFDVKD. Trimming took 5 bases from V and 8 from J; bases not matched to a gene: 18. The CDR3 runs 18 residues. CDR3 protein: CATSATSGGISGSDEQFF. In DNA form, the CDR3 reads TGTGCCACCAGTGCCACCTCCGGCGGGATTAGCGGGAGCGATGAGCAGTTCTTC.

This chain links TRBV6-6 with TRBJ2-7, with D perhaps matching TRBD1 (6 bases). Looked up from germline, CDR1 is MNHNY and CDR2 is SVGAGI (reference sequence). This CDR3 region has 11 residues. Deletions cut 10 bases from V and 1 base from J, with 8 bases between. The CDR3 region has the DNA TGTGCCATTGGGACATCCTACGAGCAGTACTTC. Translation gives CAIGTSYEQYF.

The chain joins TRBV4-2 to TRBJ1-5; no clear D. V lost 0 bases, J lost 10 bases, and 10 bases lay in between. Germline-derived CDR1 and CDR2 are LGHNA and YNFKEQ. This CDR3 contains 13 residues. The CDR3 protein is CASSQDPPSPQHF. CDR3 sequence (DNA): TGTGCCAGCAGCCAAGATCCCCCCAGTCCCCAGCATTTT.

This chain connects TRBV28 to TRBJ2-3, with 7 bases lining up with TRBD1. J lost 0 bases, V lost 4 bases, and 4 bases had no gene match. The CDR3 has 15 amino acids. In germline, CDR1 is MDHEN, CDR2 SYDVKM. CDR3 in DNA: TGTGCCAGCAGTTCCGGGACAGCTAGCACAGATACGCAGTATTTT. It yields the protein CASSSGTASTDTQYF.

The chain uses TRBV30 and TRBJ2-1, with a possible D match to TRBD2 (5 bases). From germline, CDR1 is GTSNPN and CDR2 SVGIG (reference sequence). The CDR3 totals 11 residues. V was shortened by 5 bases and J by 5 bases, with 7 bases between the two germline ends. The CDR3 coding sequence is TGTGCCTGGGAGCGGAACAATGAGCAGTTCTTC. Its protein is CAWERNNEQFF.

V and J are TRBV7-9 and TRBJ1-4; maybe TRBD1 (6 bases). Trimming pared 5 bases from V and 10 bases from J, leaving 11 bases between. This CDR3 contains 12 residues. Germline V lookup: CDR1 SEHNR, CDR2 FQNEAQ (reference sequence). CDR3 DNA sequence: TGTGCCAGCAGCCCCGAAGGGGGAAAACTGTTTTTT. It translates to CASSPEGGKLFF.

The chain uses TRBV10-3 and TRBJ2-7; weak D call: TRBD2 (7 bases). Trimming left V 7 bases short and J 1 base short, with 14 bases between. Germline values: CDR1 ENHRY, CDR2 SYGVKD. The CDR3 loop spans 14 amino acids. The DNA for the CDR3 is TGTGCCATCACCCGAGGGGGGGGTTCCTACGAGCAGTACTTC. This encodes CAITRGGGSYEQYF.

The chain uses TRBV7-9 and TRBJ1-5, with unresolved D. This CDR3 region has 13 residues. Germline values: CDR1 SEHNR, CDR2 FQNEAQ (reference sequence). V lost 5 bases, J lost 6 bases, and 11 bases lay in between. CDR3 bases: TGTGCCAGCAGCCCTAGTGGAGGTCAGCCCCAGCATTTT. Its protein product is CASSPSGGQPQHF. The whole variable domain, filled in from reference TRBV7-9 and TRBJ1-5, reads DTGVSQNPRHKITKRGQNVTFRCDPISEHNRLYWYRQTLGQGPEFLTYFQNEAQLEKSRLLSDRFSAERPKGSFSTLEIQRTEQGDSAMYLCASSPSGGQPQHFGDGTRLSIL.

The chain carries TRBV6-1 and TRBJ1-5, with 10 bases lining up with TRBD1. CDR3 length: 17 residues. CDR1 MNHNS and CDR2 SASEGT come from the germline V gene. The V and J ends lost 0 bases and 6 bases, in that order; junction bases with no gene match: 8. The CDR3 spells CASSEAEGQGFGQPQHF. CDR3 coding DNA: TGTGCCAGCAGTGAAGCCGAGGGACAGGGGTTCGGTCAGCCCCAGCATTTT.

A few counts support this clone. Within the sample, other DNA sequences also encode this same CDR3. The chain combines TRBV19 with TRBJ2-3; D is unresolved. CDR3 size: 14 residues. Between the trimmed V and J ends, which lost 1 base and 0 bases, there was a span of 5 bases. CDR1 and CDR2 from the germline V gene are LNHDA and SQIVND (reference sequence). The CDR3: CASSIVSSTDTQYF. The DNA of the CDR3 is TGTGCCAGTAGTATAGTCAGTAGCACAGATACGCAGTATTTT. Combining the CDR3 with reference TRBV19 and TRBJ2-3 gives the whole variable domain DGGITQSPKYLFRKEGQNVTLSCEQNLNHDAMYWYRQDPGQGLRLIYYSQIVNDFQKGDIAEGYSVSREKKESFPLTVTSAQKNPTAFYLCASSIVSSTDTQYFGPGTRLTVL.